This is a list of T cell receptor beta chains from one sample in a study of shared clonotypes between healthy human individuals. TCRdb's copy holds only in-frame clones and misses some; the assay was immunoSEQ multiplex PCR. The sample lists about 2 million clones; over 85% were seen once. Sequencing input: naive CD8+ T cells sorted from blood. These receptors originate from a man aged 18 to 29 in good health. The conserved cysteine and the conserved F or W are not part of the CDR3 here. Some rows mark clone size as missing; the rest say once, few, many or name a class of expanded clone.

clone_size: .
v_call: TRBV27
j_call: TRBJ2-7
cdr3_aa: ASSFQSLPPYEQY

clone_size: .
v_call: TRBV5-4
j_call: TRBJ2-7
cdr3_aa: ASSFRGSSHEQY

clone_size: .
v_call: TRBV28
j_call: TRBJ2-2
cdr3_aa: ASSFGNSPWGTGELF

clone_size: .
v_call: TRBV14
j_call: TRBJ2-7
cdr3_aa: ASSQGGYAGGLYEQY

clone_size: .
v_call: TRBV19
j_call: TRBJ2-7
cdr3_aa: ASSNRGLYEQY

clone_size: .
v_call: TRBV30
j_call: TRBJ1-1
cdr3_aa: AWSVQYRQGSMNTEAF

clone_size: .
v_call: TRBV27
j_call: TRBJ1-4
cdr3_aa: ASTRQGANEKLF

clone_size: .
v_call: TRBV18
j_call: TRBJ1-1
cdr3_aa: ASSPDPNTEAF

clone_size: .
v_call: TRBV10-1
j_call: TRBJ2-7
cdr3_aa: ASATGLAGREQY

clone_size: .
v_call: TRBV30
j_call: .
cdr3_aa: AWSKQGYEQY

clone_size: .
v_call: TRBV29-1
j_call: TRBJ2-7
cdr3_aa: SVEDRRTYEQY

clone_size: once
v_call: TRBV2
j_call: TRBJ2-7
cdr3_aa: ASSPLWAGVGYEQY

clone_size: once
v_call: TRBV27
j_call: TRBJ2-7
cdr3_aa: ASSLWGPSSYEQY

clone_size: .
v_call: TRBV6-5
j_call: TRBJ1-6
cdr3_aa: ASSGRQGSGSPLH

clone_size: .
v_call: TRBV15
j_call: TRBJ2-1
cdr3_aa: ATRGLSDEQF

clone_size: .
v_call: TRBV9
j_call: TRBJ1-2
cdr3_aa: ASSTGTGSLGYT

clone_size: .
v_call: TRBV30
j_call: TRBJ1-4
cdr3_aa: AWSFREPATNEKLF

clone_size: .
v_call: TRBV6-5
j_call: TRBJ2-6
cdr3_aa: ASRRGAPGANVLT

clone_size: .
v_call: TRBV7-9
j_call: TRBJ2-7
cdr3_aa: ASSLADEQY

clone_size: .
v_call: TRBV5-3
j_call: TRBJ2-1
cdr3_aa: ARSLAFELYGQF

clone_size: .
v_call: TRBV14
j_call: TRBJ1-2
cdr3_aa: ASSHLPGEGPNYGYT

clone_size: .
v_call: TRBV5-4
j_call: TRBJ2-3
cdr3_aa: ASSLGGLAAPSTDTQY

clone_size: .
v_call: TRBV7-6
j_call: TRBJ2-3
cdr3_aa: ASSFSIGTTDTQY

clone_size: .
v_call: TRBV10-3
j_call: TRBJ2-5
cdr3_aa: AISERGSAQETQY

clone_size: .
v_call: TRBV29-1
j_call: TRBJ1-2
cdr3_aa: SVDLGTAVNYGYT

clone_size: once
v_call: TRBV27
j_call: TRBJ2-7
cdr3_aa: ASSYGTGSYEQY

clone_size: .
v_call: TRBV2
j_call: TRBJ1-1
cdr3_aa: ASTPGGTAF

clone_size: .
v_call: TRBV13
j_call: TRBJ2-2
cdr3_aa: ASSFTEGQGSTGELF

clone_size: .
v_call: TRBV7-9
j_call: TRBJ1-2
cdr3_aa: ASSALPGRVNYGYT

clone_size: .
v_call: TRBV6-6
j_call: TRBJ2-7
cdr3_aa: ASSRVDYEQY

clone_size: .
v_call: TRBV30
j_call: TRBJ1-5
cdr3_aa: AWSLPQARGNQPQH

clone_size: .
v_call: TRBV4-1
j_call: TRBJ1-2
cdr3_aa: ASSQVGTGVGYGYT

clone_size: .
v_call: TRBV27
j_call: TRBJ1-1
cdr3_aa: ASSPLTGNMNTEAF

clone_size: .
v_call: TRBV6-5
j_call: TRBJ1-1
cdr3_aa: ASSYSNSRIAF

clone_size: .
v_call: TRBV10-1
j_call: TRBJ2-7
cdr3_aa: ASSENGLAGTYEQY

clone_size: once
v_call: TRBV7-8
j_call: TRBJ2-1
cdr3_aa: ASSLIRLAAYNEQF

clone_size: .
v_call: TRBV5-8
j_call: TRBJ2-5
cdr3_aa: ASSGGQAISPKETQY

clone_size: .
v_call: TRBV6-5
j_call: TRBJ1-2
cdr3_aa: ASSLPGQGGGYT

clone_size: .
v_call: TRBV11-2
j_call: TRBJ2-5
cdr3_aa: ASSLDRVVQETQY

clone_size: .
v_call: TRBV7-9
j_call: TRBJ1-1
cdr3_aa: ASSVIGGREWSEAF

clone_size: .
v_call: TRBV15
j_call: TRBJ2-7
cdr3_aa: ATSSSDRYYEQY

clone_size: .
v_call: TRBV7-7
j_call: TRBJ2-2
cdr3_aa: ASSFDDRASGELF

clone_size: .
v_call: TRBV28
j_call: TRBJ1-1
cdr3_aa: ASSLWIGTEAF

clone_size: .
v_call: TRBV28
j_call: TRBJ2-1
cdr3_aa: ASSLGLAGVEQF

clone_size: .
v_call: TRBV7-9
j_call: TRBJ2-7
cdr3_aa: ASSLDRLAGEQY

clone_size: .
v_call: TRBV11-2
j_call: TRBJ2-3
cdr3_aa: ASSLPGTSTDTQY

clone_size: .
v_call: TRBV9
j_call: TRBJ2-3
cdr3_aa: ASSDAGTRTDTQY

clone_size: once
v_call: TRBV2
j_call: TRBJ1-5
cdr3_aa: ASSELYRVDQPQH

clone_size: .
v_call: TRBV19
j_call: TRBJ2-1
cdr3_aa: ASSIGDSSYNEQF

clone_size: .
v_call: TRBV9
j_call: TRBJ2-1
cdr3_aa: ASSPDWGASAGEQF

clone_size: .
v_call: TRBV13
j_call: TRBJ2-7
cdr3_aa: ASSTGSYEQY

clone_size: .
v_call: TRBV7-9
j_call: TRBJ2-7
cdr3_aa: ASSPRHGYEQY

clone_size: .
v_call: TRBV13
j_call: TRBJ2-1
cdr3_aa: ASSSSLPSQF